This T cell receptor beta chain was profiled in a study of blood T cells in healthy people across ages. The CDR3 contains 16 residues. V lost 3 bases and J 10 bases, leaving 19 bases between the germline ends. Germline V lookup: CDR1 KGHSH, CDR2 LQKENI. Together with a sample-barcoded 5' primer, a J-beta primer mix was included in a second PCR lasting about 6 to 11 cycles. TCRdb re-analysed the 5' RACE reads in MiXCR, keeping a single row per CDR3 protein. The table has around 2 million distinct CDR3 sequences, roughly two fifths seen once. The rearrangement joins TRBV18 to TRBJ1-6, with D unclear. The sample was blood. This clonotype was obtained from a human donor in good health. This CDR3 is CASSPTGPQMSSPLHF. CDR3 in DNA: TGTGCCAGCTCACCCACCGGGCCCCAGATGAGCTCACCCCTCCACTTT.